This T cell receptor beta chain appears in the sequencing data of a study of cytomegalovirus exposure and HLA in healthy donors. Primers for the PCR totalled 60 Vbeta and 13 Jbeta. Only in-frame clones appear in the TCRdb table, and some are missing; sequencing was by immunoSEQ multiplex PCR. This sample's table reports tens of thousands of clones. The junction had 11 bases not matched to a gene; V was cut back by 4 bases and J by 8 bases. CDR1 is MGHDK and CDR2 is SYGVNS in the germline V gene. The CDR3 loop spans 16 amino acids. This chain links TRBV25-1 with TRBJ2-1, with 10 nucleotides matching TRBD1. This TCR was sampled from a young man in good health and CMV-seropositive. The sequenced sample consisted of PBMCs. The CDR3 DNA reads as TGTGCCAGCAGTGTCAAAATCCGACAGGGGGCGGATGAGCAGTTCTTC. As protein: CASSVKIRQGADEQFF.